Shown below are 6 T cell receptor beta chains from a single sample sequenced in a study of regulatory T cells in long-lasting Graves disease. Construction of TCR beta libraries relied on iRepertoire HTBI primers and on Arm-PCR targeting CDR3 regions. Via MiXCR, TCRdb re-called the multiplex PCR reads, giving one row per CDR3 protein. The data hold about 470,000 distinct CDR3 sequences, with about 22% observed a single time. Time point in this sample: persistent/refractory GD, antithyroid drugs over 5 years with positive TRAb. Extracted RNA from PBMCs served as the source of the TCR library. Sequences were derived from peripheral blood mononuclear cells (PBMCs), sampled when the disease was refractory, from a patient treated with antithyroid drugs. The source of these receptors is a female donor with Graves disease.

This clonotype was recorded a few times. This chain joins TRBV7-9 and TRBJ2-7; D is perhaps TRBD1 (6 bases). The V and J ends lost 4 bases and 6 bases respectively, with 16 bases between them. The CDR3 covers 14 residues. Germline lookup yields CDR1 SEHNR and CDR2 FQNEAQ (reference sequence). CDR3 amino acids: CASSSTQGSGEQYF. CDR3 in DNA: TGTGCCAGCAGCTCAACACAGGGATCAGGCGAGCAGTACTTC.

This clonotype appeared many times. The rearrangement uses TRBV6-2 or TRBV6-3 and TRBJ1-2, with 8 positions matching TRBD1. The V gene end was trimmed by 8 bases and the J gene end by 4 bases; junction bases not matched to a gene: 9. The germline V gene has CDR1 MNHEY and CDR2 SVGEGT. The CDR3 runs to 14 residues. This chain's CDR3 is CASLSAGTGYGYTF. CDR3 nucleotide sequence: TGTGCCAGCCTCTCAGCCGGGACAGGCTATGGCTACACCTTC.

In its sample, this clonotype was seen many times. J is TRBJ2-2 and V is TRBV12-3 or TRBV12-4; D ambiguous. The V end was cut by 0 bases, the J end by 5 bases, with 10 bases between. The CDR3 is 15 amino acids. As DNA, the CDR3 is TGTGCCAGCAGTTTAGCTGGGATACGGACCGGGGAGCTGTTTTTT. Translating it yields CASSLAGIRTGELFF.

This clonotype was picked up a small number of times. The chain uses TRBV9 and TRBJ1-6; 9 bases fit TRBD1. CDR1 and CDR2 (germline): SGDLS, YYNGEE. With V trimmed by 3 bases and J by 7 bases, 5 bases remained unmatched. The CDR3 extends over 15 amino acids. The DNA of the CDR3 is TGTGCCAGCAGCGACAGGGGGCTGGGGAATTCACCCCTCCACTTT. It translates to CASSDRGLGNSPLHF.

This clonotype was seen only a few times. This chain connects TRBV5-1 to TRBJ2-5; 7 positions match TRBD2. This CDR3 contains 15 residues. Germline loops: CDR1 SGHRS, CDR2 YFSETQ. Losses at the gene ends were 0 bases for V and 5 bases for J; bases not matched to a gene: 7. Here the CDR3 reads CASSLGPAGQETQYF. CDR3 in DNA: TGCGCCAGCAGCTTGGGTCCAGCGGGGCAGGAGACCCAGTACTTC.

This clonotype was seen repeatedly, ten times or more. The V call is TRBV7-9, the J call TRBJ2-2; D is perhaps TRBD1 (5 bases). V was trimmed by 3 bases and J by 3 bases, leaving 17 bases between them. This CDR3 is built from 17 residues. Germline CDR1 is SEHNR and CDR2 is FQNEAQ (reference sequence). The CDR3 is CASSFRNVLGDTGELFF. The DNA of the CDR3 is TGTGCCAGCAGCTTTCGGAACGTGTTAGGGGACACCGGGGAGCTGTTTTTT.